These 28 T cell receptor beta chains share one sample of origin, sequenced in a study of T-cell reconstitution after alpha-beta-depleted transplantation in children. The library targeted TCRbeta and was prepared with unique molecular identifiers. TCRdb passed the PCR reads through MiXCR, listing each CDR3 protein once. The sample yields about 240,000 distinct CDR3 sequences, roughly 26% seen once. This sample comprised PBMCs, obtained before TCRalphabeta/CD19-depleted stem cell transplant. The receptors were gathered from a girl aged 2-10 years with Fanconi anemia, due to receive a stem cell transplant.

The chain links TRBV11-2 to TRBJ2-1; D is unclear. There are 13 residues in the CDR3. V was trimmed by 1 base and J by 6 bases, leaving 7 bases between them. Germline-derived CDR1 and CDR2 are SGHAT and FQNNGV. DNA of the CDR3: TGTGCCAGCAGCTTAGTAGTACCCAATGAGCAGTTCTTC. It translates to CASSLVVPNEQFF.

This clonotype was seen a handful of times. The chain carries TRBV29-1 and TRBJ2-5; unclear D gene. The CDR3 extends over 13 amino acids. V was trimmed by 4 bases and J by 5 bases, leaving 14 bases between them. Germline-derived CDR1 and CDR2 are SQVTM and ANQGSEA. CDR3 bases: TGCAGCGTTGGGTTTGTCCTAGGGGAGACCCAGTACTTC. It translates to CSVGFVLGETQYF. Together with reference TRBV29-1 and TRBJ2-5, the CDR3 gives the full variable domain: SAVISQKPSRDICQRGTSLTIQCQVDSQVTMMFWYRQQPGQSLTLIATANQGSEATYESGFVIDKFPISRPNLTFSTLTVSNMSPEDSSIYLCSVGFVLGETQYFGPGTRLLVL.

Many counts were recorded for this clonotype. CDR3 nucleotides: TGTGCCAGCAGCCGGCTAGCCGGGGAGCTGTTTTTT. It translates to CASSRLAGELFF. V is TRBV12-3 or TRBV12-4 and J is TRBJ2-2; D not resolved. V lost 6 bases, J lost 6 bases, and 8 bases lay in between. This CDR3 contains 12 residues.

The chain carries TRBV4-2 and TRBJ2-2, with D possibly called TRBD1 or TRBD2 (5 bases each). This CDR3 is 15 amino acids long. V was cut by 4 bases and J by 1 base, with 10 bases left in between. CDR1 is LGHNA and CDR2 is YNFKEQ in the germline V gene. The CDR3 nucleotides read TGTGCCAGCAGCCCGCTGGGGGTGAACACCGGGGAGCTGTTTTTT. It is translated as CASSPLGVNTGELFF.

This chain connects TRBV7-4 to TRBJ2-3; tentatively, D is TRBD1 or TRBD2 (5 bases each). Germline V gives CDR1 SGHVT, CDR2 SQSDAQ. The CDR3 loop spans 24 amino acids. The V and J ends lost 0 bases and 3 bases respectively, with 37 bases between them. The DNA for the CDR3 is TGTGCCAGCAGCTTAGCGACGGGGTGGGGGTGGTCCCCCGACTCATCCAATGGTACAGATACGCAGTATTTT. It specifies CASSLATGWGWSPDSSNGTDTQYF.

This clonotype came up a few times. This chain joins TRBV2 and TRBJ2-1; D gene uncertain. The CDR3 is made up of 12 amino acids. Looked up from germline, CDR1 is SNHLY and CDR2 is FYNNEI. The V end was cut by 4 bases, the J end by 10 bases, with 11 bases between. The CDR3 spells CASSGPPREQFF. The CDR3 DNA sequence: TGTGCCAGCAGTGGGCCCCCGCGAGAGCAGTTCTTC.

For this clonotype: One end of the junction is discordant with germline, which a read error may explain. This chain connects TRBV7-6 to TRBJ2-7, with 8 bases fitting TRBD2. CDR3 length: 18 amino acids. Germline loops: CDR1 SGHVS, CDR2 FNYEAQ. The CDR3 nucleotides are TGTGCCAGCAGCTTAGGAGCGGGAGTCTCTATGGGCTCCTACGAGCGGTACTTC. This codes for CASSLGAGVSMGSYERYF. Looking up the rest from reference TRBV7-6 and TRBJ2-7 gives the full variable domain: GAGVSQSPRYKVTKRGQDVALRCDPISGHVSLYWYRQALGQGPEFLTYFNYEAQQDKSGLPNDRFSAERPEGSISTLTIQRTEQRDSAMYRCASSLGAGVSMGSYERYFGPGTRLTVT.

This clonotype came up many times. This sequence joins TRBV29-1 and TRBJ2-7; 7 bases fit TRBD1. Trimming removed 7 bases from V and 0 bases from J; junction bases left unmatched: 3. Germline-derived CDR1 and CDR2 are SQVTM and ANQGSEA. The CDR3 extends over 12 amino acids. For the CDR3, the DNA is TGCAGCGCGACAGGGCTCTCCTACGAGCAGTACTTC. Amino acid sequence: CSATGLSYEQYF.

The chain couples TRBV6-1 to TRBJ2-7; D is unclear. This CDR3 comprises 14 residues. In germline, CDR1 is MNHNS, CDR2 SASEGT. V was cut by 7 bases and J by 1 base, with 14 bases left in between. The CDR3: CASTTRLGSYEQYF. The CDR3 DNA reads as TGTGCCAGCACCACACGACTGGGTTCCTACGAGCAGTACTTC.

As for this clonotype: A clone one base away is much larger, so this may be a read error. V gene TRBV15 combines with J gene TRBJ2-3; D gene unclear. Trimming left V 0 bases short and J 3 bases short, with 7 bases between. This CDR3 is built from 14 residues. In germline, CDR1 is LNHNV, CDR2 YYDKDF (reference sequence). The CDR3 nucleotides are TGTGCCACCAGCAGAGATCCGGCAACAGATACGCAGTATTTT. Encoded protein: CATSRDPATDTQYF.

The chain joins TRBV2 to TRBJ2-2; D could derive from TRBD1 or TRBD2 (6 bases each). The CDR3 loop spans 15 amino acids. Per germline, CDR1 SNHLY and CDR2 FYNNEI. Trimming stripped 4 bases from V and 1 base from J, with 10 bases between. Written as DNA, the CDR3 is TGTGCCAGCAGTGTACAGGGACTGAACACCGGGGAGCTGTTTTTT. Its protein product is CASSVQGLNTGELFF.

This clonotype was picked up many times. The chain uses TRBV2 and TRBJ1-1, with D unclear. V was trimmed by 8 bases and J by 1 base, leaving 11 bases between them. Germline assignment: CDR1 SNHLY and CDR2 FYNNEI. The CDR3 is 13 residues long. The CDR3 DNA sequence: TGTGCCAGCTCCACAGAGCAGAACACTGAAGCTTTCTTT. Its protein is CASSTEQNTEAFF.

This clonotype was recorded at least ten times. The chain combines TRBV5-6 with TRBJ2-7; D is ambiguous. This CDR3 contains 13 residues. Between the trimmed V and J ends, which lost 1 base and 1 base, there was a span of 6 bases. CDR1 is SGHDT and CDR2 is YYEEEE in the germline V gene. CDR3: CASSLQLSYEQYF. The CDR3 DNA is TGTGCCAGCAGCTTGCAGTTGTCCTACGAGCAGTACTTC.

This clonotype was observed at least ten times. The chain uses TRBV20-1 and TRBJ1-2; D unclear. Looked up from germline, CDR1 is DFQATT and CDR2 is SNEGSKA (reference sequence). V was clipped by 1 base and J by 8 bases, with 14 bases between them. The CDR3 extends over 13 amino acids. The CDR3, as DNA: TGCAGTGCTAGAGTAGAAGGGCAGTGGGGCTACACCTTC. Protein sequence: CSARVEGQWGYTF.

The chain links TRBV6-1 to TRBJ1-3; a weak D match, TRBD1 (6 bases). Trimming took off 7 bases at V and 1 base at J, with 14 bases between the two ends. This CDR3 comprises 15 residues. Germline V gives CDR1 MNHNS, CDR2 SASEGT. The chain's CDR3 is CASNRPGASGNTIYF. CDR3 nucleotide sequence: TGTGCCAGCAATCGCCCGGGGGCATCTGGAAACACCATATATTTT.

This clonotype was seen ten or more times. CDR3 in amino acids: CASSFDSANYGYTF. CDR3 nucleotide sequence: TGTGCCAGCAGCTTCGACAGTGCTAACTATGGCTACACCTTC. V gene TRBV12-3 or TRBV12-4 combines with J gene TRBJ1-2, with D tentatively TRBD1 (5 bases). The CDR3 runs 14 residues. V lost 6 bases, J lost 0 bases, and 11 bases lay in between.

Ten or more counts support this clonotype. The rearrangement links TRBV12-3 or TRBV12-4 to TRBJ2-3; D perhaps matches TRBD1 (6 bases). CDR3 length: 15 residues. Trimming removed 1 base from V and 1 base from J, with 9 bases in between. The CDR3 region is CASSLDGGRTDTQYF. The CDR3 DNA reads TGTGCCAGCAGTTTAGATGGGGGCCGCACAGATACGCAGTATTTT.

The V call is TRBV20-1, the J call TRBJ2-3; D is possibly TRBD2 (5 bases). The germline V gene encodes CDR1 DFQATT and CDR2 SNEGSKA (reference sequence). V lost 5 bases to trimming and J lost 2 bases, with 14 bases between them. The CDR3 covers 14 residues. The CDR3 protein is CSAPSTIFTDTQYF. The CDR3 DNA reads as TGCAGTGCTCCGTCGACTATCTTCACAGATACGCAGTATTTT.

A few counts support this clonotype. This chain links TRBV12-3 or TRBV12-4 with TRBJ2-2; 9 bases are a match to TRBD2. With V trimmed by 8 bases and J by 1 base, 2 bases remained unmatched. This CDR3 spans 14 amino acids. This CDR3 is CASYSGGNTGELFF. In nucleotides, the CDR3 is TGTGCCAGCTATAGCGGGGGGAACACCGGGGAGCTGTTTTTT.

The V gene is TRBV29-1, the J gene TRBJ1-2; TRBD1 might be the D (5 bases). CDR1 SQVTM and CDR2 ANQGSEA come from the germline V gene. The CDR3 has 14 residues. The V gene lost 0 bases and the J gene lost 4 bases, with 12 bases spanning the gap. The CDR3 DNA sequence: TGCAGCGTTGAAGACGAGGGACCTGGCTATGGCTACACCTTC. This sequence encodes CSVEDEGPGYGYTF.

This clonotype was found many times. The germline gene is not matched at one end of the junction; a read error may be the cause. The V gene is TRBV20-1, the J gene TRBJ2-5; 7 bases match TRBD2. CDR3 length: 17 residues. CDR1 and CDR2 from the germline V gene are DFQATT and SNEGSKA (reference sequence). In nucleotides, the CDR3 is TGCTGTGCTAGAGGACCCGAGAGTGCGGGAGCTGGGGAGACCCAGTACTTC. This translates into CCARGPESAGAGETQYF.

The V and J genes are TRBV20-1 and TRBJ2-5, with 8 bases identical to TRBD2. Trimming removed 3 bases from V and 0 bases from J; junction bases left unmatched: 3. The CDR3 sequence is 14 residues long. CDR1 is DFQATT and CDR2 is SNEGSKA in the germline V gene (reference sequence). The CDR3 DNA follows: TGCAGTGCTAGTATACTAGCGGACCAAGAGACCCAGTACTTC. Encoded protein: CSASILADQETQYF.

This clonotype was found a few times. This chain connects TRBV28 to TRBJ2-1; D gene uncertain. Germline V lookup: CDR1 MDHEN, CDR2 SYDVKM. The CDR3 spans 16 residues. The V and J ends lost 5 bases and 7 bases respectively, with 21 bases between them. In DNA form, the CDR3 reads TGTGCCAGCAGTCTCGGTGGTAGCCTCGCTCAGAATGAGCAGTTCTTC. Amino acids: CASSLGGSLAQNEQFF.

This clonotype was counted at least ten times. The chain uses TRBV20-1 and TRBJ2-2; 11 bases agree with TRBD1. With V trimmed by 5 bases and J by 5 bases, 4 bases remained unmatched. Germline V gene sequence: CDR1 DFQATT, CDR2 SNEGSKA (reference sequence). The CDR3 covers 14 residues. The CDR3 here is CSAPGTGGTGELFF. In DNA form, the CDR3 reads TGCAGTGCTCCCGGGACAGGGGGTACCGGGGAGCTGTTTTTT.

J is TRBJ2-1 and V is TRBV11-2; no clear D gene. CDR1 and CDR2 from the germline V gene are SGHAT and FQNNGV. V dropped 5 bases and J dropped 0 bases, with 14 bases sitting between them. The CDR3 extends over 16 amino acids. The CDR3 loop is CASSGYYKHSYNEQFF. In DNA form, the CDR3 reads TGTGCCAGCAGCGGGTACTACAAACACTCCTACAATGAGCAGTTCTTC.

CDR3 sequence: CSARSGNFRPPDTQYF. The CDR3 nucleotides read TGCAGTGCTAGATCTGGGAACTTCAGACCCCCAGATACGCAGTATTTT. The chain combines TRBV20-1 with TRBJ2-3; D gene unclear. Trimming cost V 2 bases and J 4 bases, with 19 bases left between them. This CDR3 comprises 16 residues. From germline, CDR1 is DFQATT and CDR2 SNEGSKA (reference sequence).

The gene calls are TRBV6-1 and TRBJ1-2; D ambiguous. In germline, CDR1 is MNHNS, CDR2 SASEGT. The CDR3 loop spans 13 amino acids. V shed 6 bases and J shed 8 bases, with 16 bases lying between them. CDR3 nucleotide sequence: TGTGCCAGCAGCGGCTCAAGGTCGTACGGCTACACCTTC. Amino acids: CASSGSRSYGYTF.

This clonotype has only a few counts. The rearrangement uses TRBV20-1 and TRBJ2-1, with TRBD2 matching over 15 bases. The CDR3 contains 16 residues. CDR1 is DFQATT, CDR2 SNEGSKA, per germline (reference sequence). The J segment lost 3 bases and the V segment lost 6 bases, leaving 6 bases of the junction unmatched. The DNA for the CDR3 is TGCAGTGCCGCCCCGGGACTAGCGGGGGGCTACAATGAGCAGTTCTTC. Protein sequence: CSAAPGLAGGYNEQFF.